Listed here are 10 T cell receptor beta chains from one sample, sequenced in a study of blood T cell repertoires in COVID-19. The method was immunoSEQ multiplex PCR; TCRdb's version includes in-frame clones alone and lacks a portion of them. The sample records fewer than 15,000 clones, around 83% being singletons. Sequences were obtained from peripheral blood. These receptors all stem from a man aged 45-65 years with active COVID-19.

This chain links TRBV5-1 with TRBJ2-1; 13 nucleotides line up with TRBD2. Germline values: CDR1 SGHRS, CDR2 YFSETQ. V dropped 4 bases and J dropped 7; count of bases not matched to a gene: 5. The CDR3 extends over 15 amino acids. For the CDR3, the DNA is TGCGCCAGCAGCGGTGGACTAGCGGGAGAAAATGAGCAGTTCTTC. It translates to CASSGGLAGENEQFF.

The V gene is TRBV10-3, the J gene TRBJ1-1; no clear D gene. The germline gives CDR1 ENHRY, CDR2 SYGVKD. This CDR3 region has 13 residues. V lost 4 bases and J lost 1, with 7 bases in between. CDR3 sequence: CAISVEWNTEAFF. In DNA form, the CDR3 reads TGTGCCATCAGTGTTGAGTGGAACACTGAAGCTTTCTTT.

This clone was picked up a small number of times. CDR3 bases: TGTGCCAGCAGCTCCCGGACTAGCGGGAACGTTGGGAACACCGGGGAGCTGTTTTTT. This encodes CASSSRTSGNVGNTGELFF. The J gene is TRBJ2-2, the V gene TRBV9, with 12 bases matching TRBD2. Germline lookup yields CDR1 SGDLS and CDR2 YYNGEE. CDR3 length: 19 amino acids. V trimming: 4 bases; J trimming: 1 base; junction bases outside the gene matches: 11.

The chain carries TRBV30 and TRBJ2-6, with 8 bases fitting TRBD1. V shed 3 bases, J shed 0 bases, and the junction held 10 bases outside the gene matches. This CDR3 has 18 amino acids. Looked up from germline, CDR1 is GTSNPN and CDR2 is SVGIG (reference sequence). The CDR3 DNA follows: TGTGCCTGGAGAATGACCGGGACAGGTAGCTCTGGGGCCAACGTCCTGACTTTC. Its translation is CAWRMTGTGSSGANVLTF. The variable domain in full, with the rest retrieved from reference TRBV30 and TRBJ2-6, is SQTIHQWPATLVQPVGSPLSLECTVEGTSNPNLYWYRQAAGRGLQLLFYSVGIGQISSEVPQNLSASRPQDRQFILSSKKLLLSDSGFYLCAWRMTGTGSSGANVLTFGAGSRLTVL.

This chain joins TRBV4-1 and TRBJ2-7, with D unresolved. V was shortened by 0 bases and J by 5 bases, with 5 bases between the two germline ends. Germline V lookup: CDR1 MGHRA, CDR2 YSYEKL. The CDR3 contains 12 residues. The CDR3 loop is CASSQEADEQYF. CDR3 bases: TGCGCCAGCAGCCAAGAGGCAGACGAGCAGTACTTC.

Relative to its sample, this clone is large. This sequence joins TRBV10-3 and TRBJ1-1; no clear D gene. The V end lost 3 bases, the J end lost 3 bases, and 11 bases lay between the germline ends. The germline CDR1 and CDR2 sequences are ENHRY and SYGVKD. This CDR3 has 14 residues. CDR3 sequence: CAISDAGEYTEAFF. CDR3 nucleotide sequence: TGTGCCATCAGTGATGCGGGAGAATACACTGAAGCTTTCTTT.

V and J are TRBV28 and TRBJ1-2; no reliable D call. V dropped 6 bases and J dropped 6 bases, with 17 bases sitting between them. Germline loops: CDR1 MDHEN, CDR2 SYDVKM. The CDR3 covers 14 residues. The chain's CDR3 is CASSPGEGGNGYTF. For the CDR3, the DNA is TGTGCCAGCAGCCCTGGGGAGGGTGGGAATGGCTACACCTTC.

The chain recombines TRBV5-4 with TRBJ2-2, with TRBD2 matching 8 bases. V was pared by 7 bases and J by 6 bases, with 11 bases of the junction left unmatched. CDR1 is SGHNT and CDR2 is YYREEE in the germline V gene (reference sequence). This CDR3 comprises 15 residues. The CDR3: CASAPLSGSPGELFF. DNA for the CDR3: TGTGCCAGCGCGCCTTTGAGCGGGAGTCCCGGGGAGCTGTTTTTT. Full variable domain (outside the CDR3, taken from reference TRBV5-4 and TRBJ2-2): ETGVTQSPTHLIKTRGQQVTLRCSSQSGHNTVSWYQQALGQGPQFIFQYYREEENGRGNFPPRFSGLQFPNYSSELNVNALELDDSALYLCASAPLSGSPGELFFGEGSRLTVL.

This rearrangement joins TRBV2 to TRBJ1-6; a possible D gene is TRBD1 (5 bases). Trimming cost V 5 bases and J 3 bases, with 14 bases left between them. Germline values: CDR1 SNHLY, CDR2 FYNNEI. The CDR3 runs to 16 residues. The DNA of the CDR3 is TGTGCCAGCAGTTATGACAGAGATATCTATAATTCACCCCTCCACTTT. Residues: CASSYDRDIYNSPLHF.

The chain couples TRBV28 to TRBJ2-4; D may be TRBD2 (5 bases). CDR3 size: 14 residues. The V gene lost 6 bases and the J gene lost 2 bases, with 11 bases spanning the gap. The V gene's germline CDR1 is MDHEN and CDR2 SYDVKM. This chain's CDR3 is CASRGLDSKNIQYF. CDR3 bases: TGTGCCAGCAGAGGATTGGACTCCAAAAACATTCAGTACTTC.